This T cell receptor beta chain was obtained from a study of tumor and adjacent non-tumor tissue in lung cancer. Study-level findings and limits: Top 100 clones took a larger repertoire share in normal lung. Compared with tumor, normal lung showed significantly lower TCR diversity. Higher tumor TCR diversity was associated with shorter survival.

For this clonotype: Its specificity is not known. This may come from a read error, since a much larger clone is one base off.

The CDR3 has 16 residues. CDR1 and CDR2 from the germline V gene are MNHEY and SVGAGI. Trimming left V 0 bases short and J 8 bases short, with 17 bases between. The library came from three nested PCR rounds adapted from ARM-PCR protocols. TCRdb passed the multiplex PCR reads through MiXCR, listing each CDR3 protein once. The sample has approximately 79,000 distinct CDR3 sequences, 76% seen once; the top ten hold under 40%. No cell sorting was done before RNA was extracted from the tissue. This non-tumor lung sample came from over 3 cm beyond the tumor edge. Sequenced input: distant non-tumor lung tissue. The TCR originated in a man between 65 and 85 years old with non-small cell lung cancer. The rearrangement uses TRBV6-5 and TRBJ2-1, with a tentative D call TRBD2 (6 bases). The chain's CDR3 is CASSYSRAGSRDEQFF. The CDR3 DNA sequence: TGTGCCAGCAGTTACTCGAGGGCGGGGAGTAGGGATGAGCAGTTCTTC.